These 4 T cell receptor beta chains were all obtained from the same sample, sequenced in a study of T cell responses to AZD1222 COVID-19 vaccine. The repertoire was sequenced with immunoSEQ multiplex PCR; TCRdb's copy has only in-frame clones and lacks some. The sample carries fewer than 150,000 clones, approximately 88% recorded once. The material was peripheral blood, obtained on day 0 of AZD1222 vaccination. These receptors all stem from an adult in good health.

The chain combines TRBV7-9 with TRBJ2-7; D may match TRBD1 or TRBD2 (6 bases each). CDR1 SEHNR and CDR2 FQNEAQ come from the germline V gene (reference sequence). The CDR3 extends over 18 amino acids. Trimming took off 2 bases at V and 4 bases at J, with 24 bases between the two ends. For the CDR3, the DNA is TGTGCCAGCAGCTTACTGGGGTTCGGGGGCCGGACTACGTACGAGCAGTACTTC. Translation: CASSLLGFGGRTTYEQYF.

CDR3 sequence reads: CASSQEGTSAMNTGELFF. DNA for the CDR3: TGTGCCAGCAGCCAAGAAGGGACTAGCGCGATGAACACCGGGGAGCTGTTTTTT. V and J are TRBV4-2 and TRBJ2-2, with TRBD2 matching 10 bases. CDR3 length: 18 amino acids. Germline CDR1 and CDR2: LGHNA and YNFKEQ. The V and J ends lost 0 bases and 1 base, in that order; junction bases with no gene match: 5.

The rearrangement uses TRBV6-1 and TRBJ2-7, with D perhaps matching TRBD2 (6 bases). This CDR3 has 14 amino acids. Per the germline V gene, CDR1 is MNHNS and CDR2 is SASEGT. V lost 3 bases and J 6 bases, leaving 15 bases between the germline ends. The CDR3 DNA sequence: TGTGCCAGCAGTGATGGGAGGAAAGGGCGCGAGCAGTACTTC. Translated: CASSDGRKGREQYF.

The V and J genes are TRBV7-9 and TRBJ1-6; 8 positions match TRBD1. This CDR3 has 12 amino acids. Germline assignment: CDR1 SEHNR and CDR2 FQNEAQ (reference sequence). Trimming took 8 bases from V and 9 from J; bases not matched to a gene: 3. CDR3 protein: CASRQGSSPLHF. In DNA, the CDR3 is TGTGCCAGCCGACAGGGGAGTTCACCCCTCCACTTT.